The 30 T cell receptor beta chains below all came from one sample that was sequenced in a study of OX40 agonist ivuxolimab in advanced cancers. Profiling relied on immunoSEQ multiplex PCR, and the TCRdb table lists in-frame clones only, not all of them. The data show tens of thousands of clones, 79% seen once. Sequencing used CD4+ or CD8+ T cells sorted from blood, obtained in a trial of the OX40 agonist ivuxolimab. These receptors all come from an adult with an advanced solid tumor such as melanoma, head and neck, liver or kidney cancer.

The chain has TRBV5-4 and TRBJ2-5; 10 bases are shared with TRBD1. The V gene end was trimmed by 4 bases and the J gene end by 2 bases; junction bases not matched to a gene: 11. The CDR3 is made up of 17 amino acids. Germline V CDR1 and CDR2: SGHNT, YYREEE (reference sequence). The chain's CDR3 is CASSHHLTGGRQETQYF. The CDR3 DNA is TGTGCCAGCAGCCATCATTTGACAGGGGGCAGGCAAGAGACCCAGTACTTC.

The chain links TRBV4-3 to TRBJ2-3; D is possibly TRBD1 (5 bases). This CDR3 is built from 13 residues. Trimming removed 3 bases from V and 5 bases from J, with 9 bases in between. Germline V gene data show CDR1 as LGHNA and CDR2 as YSLEER. The CDR3 coding sequence is TGCGCCAGCAGCCAGTCAGGGCAAGATACGCAGTATTTT. This translates into CASSQSGQDTQYF.

The sample holds a few counts of this clone. V usage is TRBV18 and J usage is TRBJ2-1; D gene uncertain. The germline V gene encodes CDR1 KGHSH and CDR2 LQKENI. CDR3 length equals 14 residues. The V gene lost 3 bases and the J gene lost 7 bases, with 13 bases spanning the gap. The CDR3 sequence is CASSPGSVGNEQFF. As DNA, the CDR3 is TGTGCCAGCTCACCTGGGTCAGTTGGTAATGAGCAGTTCTTC. Variable domain in full (rest from reference TRBV18 and TRBJ2-1): NAGVMQNPRHLVRRRGQEARLRCSPMKGHSHVYWYRQLPEEGLKFMVYLQKENIIDESGMPKERFSAEFPKEGPSILRIQQVVRGDSAAYFCASSPGSVGNEQFFGPGTRLTVL.

CDR3 DNA sequence: TGTGCCAGCAGTTTATCGCTGACTCAGTGGGAGCAGTACTTC. Protein sequence: CASSLSLTQWEQYF. The V call is TRBV27, the J call TRBJ2-7; no firm D call. Trimming pared 0 bases from V and 7 bases from J, leaving 13 bases between. Germline-derived CDR1 and CDR2 are MNHEY and SMNVEV (reference sequence). This CDR3 contains 14 residues.

This clone was picked up a small number of times. V is TRBV11-2 and J is TRBJ2-2; 15 bases are a match to TRBD2. J was trimmed by 10 bases and V by 5 bases; bases with no gene match: 5. The CDR3 length is 15 residues. Germline V gives CDR1 SGHAT, CDR2 FQNNGV. CDR3 DNA sequence: TGTGCCAGCAGCCGGACTAGCGGGGGGGCCGAGGAGCTGTTTTTT. Protein sequence: CASSRTSGGAEELFF.

The chain joins TRBV5-1 to TRBJ2-7; 8 bases line up with TRBD2. J lost 2 bases, V lost 0 bases, and 4 bases had no gene match. The CDR3 length is 15 residues. CDR1 is SGHRS, CDR2 YFSETQ, per germline. The CDR3, as DNA: TGCGCCAGCAGCTTGGAGCTAGCGGGTGCCTACGAGCAGTACTTC. This gives the protein CASSLELAGAYEQYF.

V is TRBV9 and J is TRBJ1-3; 8 bases agree with TRBD1. V lost 3 bases to trimming and J lost 3 bases; unmatched junction nucleotides: 5. From germline, CDR1 is SGDLS and CDR2 YYNGEE. The CDR3 covers 15 residues. The CDR3 sequence: CASSERQGFGNTIYF. CDR3 nucleotide sequence: TGTGCCAGCAGCGAGAGACAGGGGTTTGGAAACACCATATATTTT.

This sequence joins TRBV7-3 and TRBJ2-1; D gene uncertain. The germline V gene has CDR1 SGHTA and CDR2 FQGTGA. The CDR3 contains 14 residues. Trimming pared 2 bases from V and 4 bases from J, leaving 9 bases between. In nucleotides, the CDR3 is TGTGCCAGCAGCTTAGGTGCGGCGTACAATGAGCAGTTCTTC. It encodes CASSLGAAYNEQFF. Complete variable domain (other parts from reference TRBV7-3 and TRBJ2-1): GAGVSQTPSNKVTEKGKYVELRCDPISGHTALYWYRQSLGQGPEFLIYFQGTGAADDSGLPNDRFFAVRPEGSVSTLKIQRTERGDSAVYLCASSLGAAYNEQFFGPGTRLTVL.

The chain carries TRBV4-3 and TRBJ1-6, with D unresolved. This CDR3 region has 16 residues. Trimming removed 1 base at V and 14 bases at J, with 21 bases between. Germline V lookup: CDR1 LGHNA, CDR2 YSLEER. The CDR3 bases are TGCGCCAGCAGCCAAGTGTCTGTAATAATCCCCACCGCCCTCCACTTT. It codes for CASSQVSVIIPTALHF.

The CDR3 sequence is CASNPNEGFEQFF. In nucleotides, the CDR3 is TGTGCCAGCAACCCAAATGAGGGATTTGAGCAGTTCTTC. This chain joins TRBV6-4 and TRBJ2-1; maybe TRBD2 (5 bases). Germline V lookup: CDR1 MRHNA, CDR2 SNTAGT. CDR3 length equals 13 residues. V was clipped by 7 bases and J by 9 bases, with 16 bases between them.

The genes are TRBV6-5 and TRBJ2-1, with 7 bases aligning to TRBD1. CDR1 is MNHEY and CDR2 is SVGAGI in the germline V gene. CDR3 length: 16 amino acids. The J segment lost 6 bases and the V segment lost 4 bases, leaving 12 bases of the junction unmatched. The CDR3 DNA sequence: TGTGCCAGCAGTTCAACTCGGGACAGTGGGCTCAATGAGCAGTTCTTC. Translated, it gives CASSSTRDSGLNEQFF.

The chain links TRBV9 to TRBJ1-1; no clear D gene. The CDR3 sequence is 13 residues long. V gave up 0 bases and J gave up 5 bases, with 8 bases separating them. Per the germline V gene, CDR1 is SGDLS and CDR2 is YYNGEE. Here the CDR3 reads CASSVELGTEAFF. The DNA for the CDR3 is TGTGCCAGCAGCGTAGAATTGGGAACTGAAGCTTTCTTT.

V gene TRBV19 combines with J gene TRBJ2-6, with a tentative D call TRBD2 (5 bases). The CDR3 runs 15 residues. Germline V gene lookup returns CDR1 LNHDA and CDR2 SQIVND (reference sequence). V was clipped by 6 bases and J by 2 bases, with 11 bases between them. The CDR3 here is CASRSERAGANVLTF. Here the CDR3 DNA reads TGTGCCAGTAGAAGCGAGAGGGCTGGGGCCAACGTCCTGACTTTC.

The genes are TRBV6-6 and TRBJ2-7, with 8 bases that match TRBD2. Germline values: CDR1 MNHNY, CDR2 SVGAGI (reference sequence). Unmatched junction bases numbered 3, after V lost 0 bases and J lost 2 bases. The CDR3 is made up of 15 amino acids. The CDR3 is CASSYSAGLAYEQYF. In nucleotides, the CDR3 is TGTGCCAGCAGTTACTCAGCGGGACTAGCCTACGAGCAGTACTTC.

V is TRBV28 and J is TRBJ2-5; D is perhaps TRBD2 (6 bases). V shed 2 bases and J shed 4 bases, with 11 bases lying between them. CDR1 is MDHEN, CDR2 SYDVKM, per germline. CDR3 length: 14 amino acids. The CDR3 region has the DNA TGTGCCAGCAGTTTAGGGGGGATCAGAGAGACCCAGTACTTC. Protein sequence: CASSLGGIRETQYF.

The chain recombines TRBV11-3 with TRBJ2-1, with a possible D match to TRBD1 (5 bases). The CDR3 spans 17 residues. Germline assignment: CDR1 SGHNT and CDR2 YENEEA. V was cut by 5 bases and J by 1 base, with 18 bases left in between. CDR3 nucleotides: TGTGCCAGCAGCCCCACCCAGGGAATACGATCCTACAATGAGCAGTTCTTC. Protein product: CASSPTQGIRSYNEQFF.

This rearrangement joins TRBV6-6 to TRBJ1-1, with a weak D call TRBD1 (5 bases). This CDR3 is built from 13 residues. Germline V gives CDR1 MNHNY, CDR2 SVGAGI (reference sequence). V lost 8 bases, J lost 0 bases, and 10 bases lay in between. The CDR3 DNA reads TGTGCCAGCTCTTGGGGGATGAACACTGAAGCTTTCTTT. This gives the protein CASSWGMNTEAFF.

This sequence joins TRBV7-6 and TRBJ2-7; 8 nucleotides agree with TRBD1. This CDR3 is 13 amino acids long. V dropped 5 bases and J dropped 5; count of bases not matched to a gene: 5. Germline-derived CDR1 and CDR2 are SGHVS and FNYEAQ. The CDR3 sequence is CASSRDRGDEQYF. The DNA of the CDR3 is TGTGCCAGCAGCAGAGACAGGGGCGACGAGCAGTACTTC. Together with reference TRBV7-6 and TRBJ2-7, the CDR3 gives the full variable domain: GAGVSQSPRYKVTKRGQDVALRCDPISGHVSLYWYRQALGQGPEFLTYFNYEAQQDKSGLPNDRFSAERPEGSISTLTIQRTEQRDSAMYRCASSRDRGDEQYFGPGTRLTVT.

The rearrangement joins TRBV6-1 to TRBJ1-5; D call uncertain. Trimming pared 4 bases from V and 4 bases from J, leaving 8 bases between. CDR1 and CDR2 (germline): MNHNS, SASEGT. The CDR3 has 13 residues. CDR3 region: CASSGHENQPQHF. For the CDR3, the DNA is TGTGCCAGCAGTGGGCATGAAAATCAGCCCCAGCATTTT.

This clone has at least ten counts. This rearrangement joins TRBV5-6 to TRBJ1-2; D unclear. The CDR3 loop spans 14 amino acids. Per germline, CDR1 SGHDT and CDR2 YYEEEE. V was pared by 4 bases and J by 1 base, with 11 bases between. The DNA of the CDR3 is TGTGCCAGCAGCCTGGAACGGGTTAACTATGGCTACACCTTC. As protein: CASSLERVNYGYTF.

This clone was seen a handful of times. This chain joins TRBV5-4 and TRBJ2-7; D assignment may be TRBD1 or TRBD2 (6 bases each). In germline, CDR1 is SGHNT, CDR2 YYREEE (reference sequence). Trimming took 4 bases from V and 5 from J, leaving 16 bases between them. The CDR3 spans 14 residues. This chain's CDR3 is CASSKGGKGHEQYF. DNA for the CDR3: TGTGCCAGCAGCAAGGGGGGAAAGGGCCACGAGCAGTACTTC.

This sequence joins TRBV6-5 and TRBJ1-1; D is undetermined. The CDR3 length is 13 residues. Germline CDR1 reads MNHEY; CDR2 reads SVGAGI. Trimming took 3 bases from V and 0 from J, leaving 5 bases between them. CDR3 bases: TGTGCCAGCAGTTATAGGGTGAACACTGAAGCTTTCTTT. Residues: CASSYRVNTEAFF.

Written as DNA, the CDR3 is TGTGCCAGCAGCTTGGAAGGGGATGGCTACAATGAGCAGTTCTTC. Translating gives CASSLEGDGYNEQFF. The chain uses TRBV5-4 and TRBJ2-1; possible D gene TRBD1, 5 bases. V gave up 0 bases and J gave up 3 bases, with 10 bases separating them. CDR1 is SGHNT, CDR2 YYREEE, per germline (reference sequence). The CDR3 length is 15 residues.

The J gene is TRBJ1-2, the V gene TRBV2, with TRBD1 as a possible D gene (5 bases). Germline lookup yields CDR1 SNHLY and CDR2 FYNNEI. V was trimmed by 4 bases and J by 8 bases, leaving 14 bases between them. The CDR3 extends over 13 amino acids. CDR3 nucleotides: TGTGCCAGCAGTGTGACAGAAGCTATGGGCTACACCTTC. This gives the protein CASSVTEAMGYTF.

V usage is TRBV11-2 and J usage is TRBJ2-3; 7 bases align to TRBD1. This CDR3 has 15 amino acids. V was pared by 5 bases and J by 1 base, with 6 bases of the junction left unmatched. In germline, CDR1 is SGHAT, CDR2 FQNNGV. The CDR3 spells CASSEGQGGTDTQYF. For the CDR3, the DNA is TGTGCCAGCAGCGAAGGGCAGGGGGGCACAGATACGCAGTATTTT.

This chain uses TRBV9 with TRBJ2-1; no clear D. CDR3 length: 15 amino acids. Germline-derived CDR1 and CDR2 are SGDLS and YYNGEE. The ends were cut back, 1 base at V and 6 bases at J, with 14 bases in the middle. Here the CDR3 reads CASSVRTLDLNEQFF. DNA for the CDR3: TGTGCCAGCAGCGTACGAACCCTAGACCTCAATGAGCAGTTCTTC.

A remark on this clone: A read error may explain this, as a much larger clone is one base away. The chain couples TRBV6-5 to TRBJ1-1; D not certain. With 7 bases removed from V and 1 base from J, the gap between germline ends came to 13 bases. Germline CDR1 and CDR2: MNHEY and SVGAGI. This CDR3 region has 14 residues. Here the CDR3 DNA reads TGTGCCAGCACCCCGGAACAAAAGAACACTGAAGCTTTCTTT. It is translated as CASTPEQKNTEAFF.

In its sample, this clone was seen a few times. The chain carries TRBV5-8 and TRBJ2-7, with TRBD1 matching over 7 bases. Per the germline V gene, CDR1 is SGHTS and CDR2 is YDEGEE. This CDR3 is 15 amino acids long. V gave up 2 bases and J gave up 1 base; unmatched junction bases: 6. The CDR3 nucleotides read TGTGCCAGCAGCTTCCCCGGGACAGCATCCTACGAGCAGTACTTC. Translated: CASSFPGTASYEQYF. Combining the CDR3 with reference TRBV5-8 and TRBJ2-7 gives the whole variable domain EAGVTQSPTHLIKTRGQQATLRCSPISGHTSVYWYQQALGLGLQFLLWYDEGEERNRGNFPPRFSGRQFPNYSSELNVNALELEDSALYLCASSFPGTASYEQYFGPGTRLTVT.

The rearrangement joins TRBV7-2 to TRBJ1-1, with D possibly matching TRBD1 (5 bases). Germline V gives CDR1 SGHTA, CDR2 FQGNSA. Trimming took off 1 base at V and 7 bases at J, with 10 bases between the two ends. The CDR3 is 13 residues long. The CDR3 loop reads CASSLGQGLEAFF. The CDR3 nucleotides read TGTGCCAGCAGCTTAGGGCAGGGCCTTGAAGCTTTCTTT.

This chain connects TRBV4-1 to TRBJ2-1; no definite D call. This CDR3 has 13 amino acids. V was trimmed by 2 bases and J by 6 bases, leaving 8 bases between them. The germline V gene encodes CDR1 MGHRA and CDR2 YSYEKL. The CDR3, as DNA: TGCGCCAGCAGCCAACCTTCAATCAATGAGCAGTTCTTC. Its translation: CASSQPSINEQFF.